Presented here are 23 T cell receptor beta chains from one specimen sequenced in a study of cytomegalovirus exposure and HLA in healthy donors (dated by TCRdb to 2015 to 2018). Libraries were built with the immunoSEQ multiplex PCR assay. For the multiplex PCR, a mixture combining 60 forward primers for TCR Vbeta segments and 13 reverse primers for TCR Jbeta segments was used. In its TCRdb copy, this immuneACCESS table keeps in-frame sequences only and misses some clones. Where compared with another copy, unresolved V genes explain less than half of these, and the others have no known cause. Present in this sample are about 200,000 clones, more than 75% of which were seen just once. More than 3% of the sample is in the top ten clones. The sample taken for sequencing was PBMCs. These receptors were collected from a man aged 35 to 55 in good health and CMV-seropositive.

Concerning this clone itself: Germline is not matched at one junction end, which may reflect a read error. The sample holds other DNA sequences that translate to the same CDR3. CDR3 nucleotides: TGCGCCAGCAGCTTGGCACGGACTAGCGGGGGTCAGACCGGGGAGCTGTTTTTT. This encodes CASSLARTSGGQTGELFF. The chain links TRBV5-4 to TRBJ2-2; 13 nucleotides align to TRBD2. CDR1 and CDR2 (germline): SGHNT, YYREEE (reference sequence). This CDR3 comprises 18 residues. The full variable domain, rest sourced from reference TRBV5-4 and TRBJ2-2, is ETGVTQSPTHLIKTRGQQVTLRCSSQSGHNTVSWYQQALGQGPQFIFQYYREEENGRGNFPPRFSGLQFPNYSSELNVNALELDDSALYLCASSLARTSGGQTGELFFGEGSRLTVL.

The rearrangement uses TRBV19 and TRBJ2-3; D perhaps matches TRBD2 (6 bases). The CDR3 extends over 16 amino acids. Germline CDR1 reads LNHDA; CDR2 reads SQIVND (reference sequence). V dropped 8 bases and J dropped 5 bases, with 23 bases sitting between them. CDR3 in DNA: TGTGCCAGTTCCCCCAGTAATAGCGGAGGATTAGATACGCAGTATTTT. This translates into CASSPSNSGGLDTQYF.

The CDR3 bases are TGTGCCAGCAGCCCCTCGACTAGCGGGATCAGTACCTACAATGAGCAGTTCTTC. Its protein is CASSPSTSGISTYNEQFF. J is TRBJ2-1 and V is TRBV11-2, with 11 bases that match TRBD2. Germline V gives CDR1 SGHAT, CDR2 FQNNGV. CDR3 size: 18 residues. The junction had 11 bases not matched to a gene; V was cut back by 5 bases and J by 2 bases.

The V call is TRBV2, the J call TRBJ1-5; D is perhaps TRBD1 (5 bases). Germline V lookup: CDR1 SNHLY, CDR2 FYNNEI. The CDR3 has 15 amino acids. V shed 1 base and J shed 4 bases, with 11 bases lying between them. The CDR3 region is CASSEGGQRNQPQHF. The CDR3 DNA sequence: TGTGCCAGCAGTGAAGGTGGACAACGGAATCAGCCCCAGCATTTT.

This clone has just one count. This chain uses TRBV11-3 with TRBJ2-1, with TRBD1 matching 7 bases. Germline CDR1 is SGHNT and CDR2 is YENEEA. The CDR3 consists of 13 residues. Germline trimming cut 3 bases from V and 5 bases from J; bases unmatched to any gene: 1. CDR3 protein: CASSLGQHNEQFF. For the CDR3, the DNA is TGTGCCAGCAGCTTGGGACAGCACAATGAGCAGTTCTTC.

The chain joins TRBV6-6 to TRBJ1-2, with a weak D call TRBD1 (6 bases). The CDR3 sequence is 15 residues long. CDR1 and CDR2 (germline): MNHNY, SVGAGI (reference sequence). The V end was cut by 2 bases, the J end by 1 base, with 11 bases between. CDR3 sequence reads: CASSYQHRDNYGYTF. The DNA for the CDR3 is TGTGCCAGCAGTTACCAACACAGGGATAACTATGGCTACACCTTC.

The V and J genes are TRBV4-3 and TRBJ2-2; possibly TRBD2 for D (6 bases). Trimming pared 1 base from V and 7 bases from J, leaving 19 bases between. This CDR3 has 17 amino acids. CDR1 and CDR2 (germline): LGHNA, YSLEER. The CDR3 sequence: CASSQALTGVGVGELFF. DNA of the CDR3: TGCGCCAGCAGCCAAGCCCTTACGGGGGTCGGGGTCGGGGAGCTGTTTTTT.

The rearrangement uses TRBV6-1 and TRBJ2-5; 9 bases match TRBD1. The J call may be mistaken, given a closer DNA end match to TRBJ2-7. The CDR3 covers 15 residues. The germline gives CDR1 MNHNS, CDR2 SASEGT. The CDR3 sequence: CASSEWLGTGNEQYF. The CDR3 coding sequence is TGTGCCAGCAGTGAATGGCTCGGGACAGGGAACGAGCAGTACTTC.

This clone has a single count. CDR3 region: CASSLGLVEPQHF. The CDR3 coding sequence is TGTGCCAGCAGTTTGGGCCTTGTGGAGCCCCAGCATTTT. The gene calls are TRBV28 and TRBJ1-5; D remains ambiguous. The CDR3 runs 13 residues. Germline V CDR1 and CDR2: MDHEN, SYDVKM. Trimming took off 3 bases at V and 8 bases at J, with 11 bases between the two ends.

The table lists this clone with a count of one. The chain links TRBV7-9 to TRBJ2-7; 9 positions agree with TRBD1. This CDR3 has 15 residues. Germline assignment: CDR1 SEHNR and CDR2 FQNEAQ (reference sequence). V was pared by 4 bases and J by 5 bases, with 9 bases of the junction left unmatched. The DNA for the CDR3 is TGTGCCAGCAGCTCCTCCGGGACAGGGAAGAACGAGCAGTACTTC. Translated, it gives CASSSSGTGKNEQYF.

The chain links TRBV15 to TRBJ2-3; 10 positions agree with TRBD2. The J segment lost 0 bases and the V segment lost 0 bases, leaving 6 bases of the junction unmatched. The CDR3 extends over 18 amino acids. The germline V gene has CDR1 LNHNV and CDR2 YYDKDF (reference sequence). The CDR3 nucleotides are TGTGCCACCAGCAGAGATCGATCTAGCGGGAGTAGCACAGATACGCAGTATTTT. This encodes CATSRDRSSGSSTDTQYF.

Concerning this clone itself: Other DNA sequences in the sample encode the same CDR3. V usage is TRBV30 and J usage is TRBJ1-5; no definite D call. V lost 0 bases and J 2 bases, leaving 5 bases between the germline ends. Germline V lookup: CDR1 GTSNPN, CDR2 SVGIG (reference sequence). The CDR3 totals 13 residues. CDR3 DNA sequence: TGTGCCTGGAGTGTCCAGGGCAATCAGCCCCAGCATTTT. Amino acids: CAWSVQGNQPQHF.

The J gene is TRBJ2-2, the V gene TRBV28; no clear D. CDR1 is MDHEN, CDR2 SYDVKM, per germline. Trimming took off 7 bases at V and 1 base at J, with 4 bases between the two ends. This CDR3 has 12 residues. The CDR3: CASTQNTGELFF. CDR3 DNA: TGTGCCAGCACCCAGAACACCGGGGAGCTGTTTTTT.

The gene calls are TRBV9 and TRBJ2-1; 13 nucleotides match TRBD2. Germline-derived CDR1 and CDR2 are SGDLS and YYNGEE. With V trimmed by 3 bases and J by 9 bases, 6 bases remained unmatched. There are 15 residues in the CDR3. CDR3 region: CASSATSGRASEQFF. The CDR3 DNA sequence: TGTGCCAGCAGCGCTACTAGCGGGAGGGCAAGTGAGCAGTTCTTC.

The table lists this clone with a few counts. The chain uses TRBV4-1 and TRBJ1-4; weak D call: TRBD1 (5 bases). Trimming shortened V by 0 bases and J by 13 bases, and 15 bases separated the two germline ends. The CDR3 spans 14 residues. CDR1 MGHRA and CDR2 YSYEKL come from the germline V gene. This CDR3 reads CASSQDAGLRGLFF. The CDR3 DNA reads as TGCGCCAGCAGCCAAGATGCGGGACTAAGAGGACTGTTTTTT.

This clone was seen more than once but under ten times. The chain links TRBV6-5 to TRBJ2-3, with a weak D call TRBD1 (6 bases). Trimming took off 6 bases at V and 0 bases at J, with 10 bases between the two ends. The CDR3 extends over 14 amino acids. Germline lookup yields CDR1 MNHEY and CDR2 SVGAGI. The CDR3 loop is CASRPQGSTDTQYF. The CDR3 DNA reads TGTGCCAGCAGACCCCAGGGGAGCACAGATACGCAGTATTTT.

This rearrangement joins TRBV6-5 to TRBJ1-2, with 7 bases identical to TRBD1. CDR3 length: 13 residues. Per germline, CDR1 MNHEY and CDR2 SVGAGI. The V gene end was trimmed by 6 bases and the J gene end by 8 bases; junction bases not matched to a gene: 9. CDR3 protein: CASRRDRVEGYTF. In nucleotides, the CDR3 is TGTGCCAGCAGGCGCGACAGGGTTGAGGGCTACACCTTC.

This clone was found once. The rearrangement joins TRBV6-1 to TRBJ1-5; no definite D call. The V gene's germline CDR1 is MNHNS and CDR2 SASEGT. This CDR3 spans 13 amino acids. The germline V and J ends were trimmed by 7 bases and 0 bases, with 7 bases remaining between them. The CDR3 region has the DNA TGTGCCAGCAACCAGTATAGCAATCAGCCCCAGCATTTT. Its translation is CASNQYSNQPQHF.

This chain uses TRBV2 with TRBJ1-2; D gene unclear. V gave up 6 bases and J gave up 4 bases, with 12 bases separating them. This CDR3 spans 13 amino acids. Germline CDR1 is SNHLY and CDR2 is FYNNEI. CDR3 DNA sequence: TGTGCCAGCAGCGAACAGCGAATCTATGGCTACACCTTC. Amino acids: CASSEQRIYGYTF.

The gene calls are TRBV7-8 and TRBJ2-5, with D hard to call. Germline CDR1 is SGHVS and CDR2 is FQNEAQ. The CDR3 is 12 residues long. Deletions cut 0 bases from V and 5 bases from J, with 4 bases between. CDR3 nucleotide sequence: TGTGCCAGCAGCTTAGCGCGGGAGACCCAGTACTTC. Encoded protein: CASSLARETQYF.

This clone has only one observation. V and J are TRBV19 and TRBJ1-5; TRBD1 matches at 9 bases. J lost 7 bases, V lost 7 bases, and 5 bases had no gene match. This CDR3 is built from 13 residues. Germline CDR1 and CDR2: LNHDA and SQIVND (reference sequence). The CDR3 nucleotides are TGTGCCAGTAATGACAGGGGGAAACAGCCCCAGCATTTT. This encodes CASNDRGKQPQHF.

For this clone: The junction differs from germline at one of its ends, possibly a read error. The V and J genes are TRBV7-9 and TRBJ2-7; TRBD1 matches at 9 bases. CDR1 and CDR2 from the germline V gene are SEHNR and FQNEAQ (reference sequence). The CDR3 is 19 amino acids. Here the CDR3 DNA reads TGTTCCAGCAGCTTATGGAGGACAGGGGAGTCGGGCGACACCTACGAGCAGTACTTC. This encodes CSSSLWRTGESGDTYEQYF.

This chain uses TRBV5-6 with TRBJ1-1, with D tentatively TRBD1 (6 bases). The V end lost 4 bases, the J end lost 4 bases, and 17 bases lay between the germline ends. CDR1 is SGHDT and CDR2 is YYEEEE in the germline V gene. The CDR3 totals 15 residues. In DNA, the CDR3 is TGTGCCAGCAGCCTGGGTGGGAGGGGGATCACTGAAGCTTTCTTT. Translated, it gives CASSLGGRGITEAFF.